The 5 T cell receptor beta chains in this list originate from one sample, sequenced in a study of blood T cells in healthy people across ages. It was with a sample-barcoded 5' primer and a J-beta primer mix that a second PCR of about 7 to 12 cycles was run. TCRdb itself ran the 5' RACE reads through MiXCR, one entry per CDR3 protein. The data show 650,000 to 800,000 distinct CDR3 sequences, 44% seen once. Sequencing input: blood. The receptors were gathered from a man aged 60 to 75 in good health.

This sequence joins TRBV27 and TRBJ2-5; TRBD1 might be the D (5 bases). In germline, CDR1 is MNHEY, CDR2 SMNVEV (reference sequence). The length of the CDR3 is 13 residues. Trimming cost V 3 bases and J 7 bases, with 12 bases left between them. CDR3 amino acids: CASSFGREGTQYF. The CDR3 coding sequence is TGTGCCAGCAGTTTCGGCAGGGAAGGGACCCAGTACTTC.

This clonotype was seen a handful of times. The V gene is TRBV2, the J gene TRBJ1-2; D not resolved. V lost 4 bases to trimming and J lost 1 base, with 7 bases between them. Per the germline V gene, CDR1 is SNHLY and CDR2 is FYNNEI. This CDR3 spans 13 amino acids. Written as DNA, the CDR3 is TGTGCCAGCAGTGGGCGGGATAACTATGGCTACACCTTC. It translates to CASSGRDNYGYTF.

This clonotype occurred a few times. The rearrangement uses TRBV12-3 or TRBV12-4 and TRBJ2-5, with 8 positions matching TRBD2. V lost 5 bases to trimming and J lost 0 bases; unmatched junction nucleotides: 11. There are 17 residues in the CDR3. In DNA, the CDR3 is TGTGCCAGCAGTCGTGGGGCGGGGGGACCATACCAAGAGACCCAGTACTTC. Translation: CASSRGAGGPYQETQYF.

This sequence joins TRBV18 and TRBJ2-1; a weak D match, TRBD2 (5 bases). The CDR3 extends over 13 amino acids. CDR1 is KGHSH, CDR2 LQKENI, per germline. The V gene lost 2 bases and the J gene lost 9 bases, with 11 bases spanning the gap. This CDR3 is CASSPDQAGEQFF. In DNA, the CDR3 is TGTGCCAGCTCACCAGACCAGGCGGGTGAGCAGTTCTTC.

V usage is TRBV7-9 and J usage is TRBJ1-6, with D unclear. Trimming took off 9 bases at V and 8 bases at J, with 14 bases between the two ends. Germline V gene lookup returns CDR1 SEHNR and CDR2 FQNEAQ (reference sequence). This CDR3 has 13 residues. The CDR3, as DNA: TGTGCCAGTAGCCCCCCACGCGATTCACCCCTCCACTTT. Residues: CASSPPRDSPLHF.